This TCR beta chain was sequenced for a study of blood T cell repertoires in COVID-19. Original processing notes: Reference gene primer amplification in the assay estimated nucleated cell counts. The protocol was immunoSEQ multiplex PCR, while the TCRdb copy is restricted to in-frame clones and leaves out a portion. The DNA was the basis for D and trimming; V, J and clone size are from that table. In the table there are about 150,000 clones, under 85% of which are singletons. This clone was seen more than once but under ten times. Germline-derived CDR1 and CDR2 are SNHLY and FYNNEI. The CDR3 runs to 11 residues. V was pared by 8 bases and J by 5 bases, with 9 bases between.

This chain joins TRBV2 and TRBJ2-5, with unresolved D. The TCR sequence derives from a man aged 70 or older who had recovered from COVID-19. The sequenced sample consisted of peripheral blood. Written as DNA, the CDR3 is TGTGCCAGCCGTTATGAGGAGACCCAGTACTTC. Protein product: CASRYEETQYF.